This T cell receptor (beta chain) came from a study of T-cell reconstitution after alpha-beta-depleted transplantation in children. The TCRbeta library was prepared with unique molecular identifiers. TCRdb independently ran MiXCR on the PCR reads; one entry per CDR3 protein. Seen here are approximately 500,000 distinct CDR3 sequences, about a quarter observed once, and the top ten hold 30% to 40%. Germline values: CDR1 MGHRA, CDR2 YSYEKL. V was cut by 2 bases and J by 7 bases, with 6 bases left in between. The CDR3 sequence is 12 residues long. This clonotype occurred a few times. This specimen was PBMCs, taken before TCRalphabeta/CD19-depleted stem cell transplant. The chain is built from TRBV4-1 and TRBJ2-1; D uncertain. The sequence was collected from a boy under three years old with Wiskott-Aldrich syndrome, due to receive a stem cell transplant. The chain's CDR3 is CASSQNKNEQFF. The CDR3 DNA sequence: TGCGCCAGCAGCCAAAATAAAAATGAGCAGTTCTTC.